The clone carrying this T cell receptor beta chain appeared many times. Amplification of TCR beta CDR3 regions used RNA as the template. Using the HTBI primer set, a first-round RT-PCR was run on the TCR CDR3. Using its own MiXCR run on the multiplex PCR reads, TCRdb lists one record per CDR3 protein. The top ten hold around a third of the sample, which has fewer than 450,000 distinct CDR3 sequences, 17% seen once. This specimen comes from a study of T cells in Graves' hyperthyroidism and ophthalmopathy. Investigators excluded patients with uncontrolled infection, other autoimmune disease, pregnancy or lactation. Diagnoses were established using clinical symptoms, serum thyroxine and TRAb, thyroid ultrasound and orbital computed tomography. Blood was sampled at initial diagnosis of hyperthyroidism, prior to onset of any ophthalmopathy symptoms. Sequencing was done on a sample of blood. This receptor was taken from a woman under 40 with Graves' hyperthyroidism that later progressed to Graves' ophthalmopathy.

CDR3 residues: CASSPFSASPEKLFF. As DNA, the CDR3 is TGTGCCAGCAGCCCTTTTTCGGCAAGTCCCGAAAAACTGTTTTTT. This rearrangement joins TRBV11-2 to TRBJ1-4; D is unclear. CDR1 and CDR2 (germline): SGHAT, FQNNGV. The CDR3 has 15 residues. Trimming pared 5 bases from V and 8 bases from J, leaving 18 bases between.